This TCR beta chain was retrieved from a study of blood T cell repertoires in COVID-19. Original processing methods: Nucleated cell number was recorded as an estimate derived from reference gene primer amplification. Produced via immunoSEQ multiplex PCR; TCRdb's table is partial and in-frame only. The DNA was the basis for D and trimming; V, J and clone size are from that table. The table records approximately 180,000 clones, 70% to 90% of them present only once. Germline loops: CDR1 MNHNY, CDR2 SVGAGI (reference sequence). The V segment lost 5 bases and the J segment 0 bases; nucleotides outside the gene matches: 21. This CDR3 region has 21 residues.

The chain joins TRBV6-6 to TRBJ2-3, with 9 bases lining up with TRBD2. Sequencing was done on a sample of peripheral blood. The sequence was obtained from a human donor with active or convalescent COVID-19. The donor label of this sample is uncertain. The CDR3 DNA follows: TGTGCCAGCAGTCCCGACGCCCCAAGCGGGAGGCTTGTAAGAAGCACAGATACGCAGTATTTT. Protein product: CASSPDAPSGRLVRSTDTQYF.